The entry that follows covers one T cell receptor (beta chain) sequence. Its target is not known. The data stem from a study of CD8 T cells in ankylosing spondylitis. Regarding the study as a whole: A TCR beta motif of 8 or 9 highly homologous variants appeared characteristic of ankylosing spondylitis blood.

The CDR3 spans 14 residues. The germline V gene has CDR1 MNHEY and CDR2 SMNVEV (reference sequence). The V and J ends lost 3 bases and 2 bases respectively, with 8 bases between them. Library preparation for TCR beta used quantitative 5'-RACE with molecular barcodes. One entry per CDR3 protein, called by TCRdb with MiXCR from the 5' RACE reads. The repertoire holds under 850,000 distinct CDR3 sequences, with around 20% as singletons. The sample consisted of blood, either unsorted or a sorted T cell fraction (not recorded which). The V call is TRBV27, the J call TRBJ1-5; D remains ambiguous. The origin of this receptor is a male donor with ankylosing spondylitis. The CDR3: CASSLNLGNQPQHF. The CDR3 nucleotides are TGTGCCAGCAGTTTGAACCTAGGCAATCAGCCCCAGCATTTT.